The 19 T cell receptor beta chains listed next were all sequenced from one sample in a study of regulatory T cells in long-lasting Graves disease. Described time point: persistent/refractory GD, antithyroid drugs over 5 years with positive TRAb. From RNA extracted from PBMCs, the TCR library was made. The authors built TCR beta libraries using iRepertoire HTBI primers and Arm-PCR of CDR3 regions. MiXCR, applied by TCRdb to the multiplex PCR reads, yields one record per CDR3 protein. This sample carries roughly 400,000 distinct CDR3 sequences, less than 25% of them seen once, and the ten largest clones take 20% to 25%. Material: peripheral blood mononuclear cells (PBMCs), obtained when the disease was refractory, from a patient treated with antithyroid drugs. The receptors stem from a female donor with Graves disease.

Comment on this clonotype: A much larger clone lies one base from this, so it may be a read error. The chain carries TRBV27 and TRBJ1-2; 8 nucleotides align to TRBD1. From germline, CDR1 is MNHEY and CDR2 SMNVEV (reference sequence). CDR3 length: 13 residues. V was pared by 3 bases and J by 7 bases, with 4 bases of the junction left unmatched. CDR3 coding DNA: TGTGCCAGCAGTTTCAGGACAGGGAGTGGCTACACCTTC. It translates to CASSFRTGSGYTF.

This clonotype was seen a few times. This chain links TRBV19 with TRBJ1-5, with D possibly being TRBD1 (5 bases). The germline V gene encodes CDR1 LNHDA and CDR2 SQIVND (reference sequence). V was shortened by 6 bases and J by 7 bases, with 13 bases between the two germline ends. The CDR3 length is 13 residues. The CDR3 bases are TGTGCCAGTAGGTGGGGGTTCCGGCAGCCCCAGCATTTT. Amino acids: CASRWGFRQPQHF. The full variable domain, in which reference TRBV19 and TRBJ1-5 provide the parts outside the CDR3, is DGGITQSPKYLFRKEGQNVTLSCEQNLNHDAMYWYRQDPGQGLRLIYYSQIVNDFQKGDIAEGYSVSREKKESFPLTVTSAQKNPTAFYLCASRWGFRQPQHFGDGTRLSIL.

This clonotype was seen a handful of times. This chain uses TRBV3-1 with TRBJ2-7; D remains unclear. Trimming shortened V by 3 bases and J by 5 bases, and 5 bases separated the two germline ends. Germline CDR1 LGHDT, CDR2 YNNKEL (reference sequence). The CDR3 extends over 11 amino acids. The DNA for the CDR3 is TGTGCCAGCAGCCATCTCAACGAGCAGTACTTC. As protein: CASSHLNEQYF.

This rearrangement joins TRBV5-4 to TRBJ2-3; D remains ambiguous. Germline loops: CDR1 SGHNT, CDR2 YYREEE (reference sequence). The CDR3 totals 12 residues. The V gene lost 4 bases and the J gene lost 6 bases, with 9 bases spanning the gap. The CDR3 sequence is CASSMASDTQYF. The CDR3 DNA is TGTGCCAGCAGCATGGCTTCGGATACGCAGTATTTT.

CDR3 sequence (DNA): TGTGCCAGCAGCAAATCCGGGATAGCCAAAAACATTCAGTACTTC. Translation: CASSKSGIAKNIQYF. The V gene is TRBV6-1, the J gene TRBJ2-4; TRBD2 might be the D (5 bases). Germline loops: CDR1 MNHNS, CDR2 SASEGT. The CDR3 sequence is 15 residues long. The V end lost 6 bases, the J end lost 0 bases, and 12 bases lay between the germline ends.

The rearrangement uses TRBV29-1 and TRBJ1-4, with no clear D. Trimming stripped 7 bases from V and 3 bases from J, with 15 bases between. CDR1 and CDR2 from the germline V gene are SQVTM and ANQGSEA. The CDR3 length is 14 residues. This CDR3 is CSALEEEPNEKLFF. Here the CDR3 DNA reads TGCAGCGCCCTCGAAGAGGAACCTAATGAAAAACTGTTTTTT.

Points on this clonotype: A single base separates this from a much larger clone, so it may be a read error. No conserved phenylalanine or tryptophan ends this CDR3, so it is likely a read error. This sequence joins TRBV20-1 and TRBJ1-1; maybe TRBD1 (5 bases). V lost 1 base and J lost 4, with 10 bases in between. This CDR3 contains 13 residues. In germline, CDR1 is DFQATT, CDR2 SNEGSKA (reference sequence). CDR3 in DNA: TGCAGTGCTAGAGGCCAGGGAGTCACTGAAGCTTTCCTT. As protein: CSARGQGVTEAFL.

This clonotype was found many times. The chain employs TRBV7-2 and TRBJ1-2, with D tentatively TRBD1 (6 bases). Germline V gene data show CDR1 as SGHTA and CDR2 as FQGNSA. Between the trimmed V and J ends, which lost 7 bases and 2 bases, there was a span of 11 bases. This CDR3 spans 13 amino acids. CDR3 nucleotide sequence: TGTGCCAGCACCGTCGGACAGAACTATGGCTACACCTTC. Protein sequence: CASTVGQNYGYTF.

This clonotype was detected only a few times. The rearrangement joins TRBV5-6 to TRBJ2-5; D is uncertain. V dropped 0 bases and J dropped 0 bases, with 9 bases sitting between them. The CDR3 covers 15 residues. Germline V gene lookup returns CDR1 SGHDT and CDR2 YYEEEE. This CDR3 is CASSLDGGYQETQYF. In DNA, the CDR3 is TGTGCCAGCAGCTTGGATGGTGGGTACCAAGAGACCCAGTACTTC.

V usage is TRBV19 and J usage is TRBJ2-1; TRBD1 is a possible D gene (6 bases). Trimming took off 5 bases at V and 11 bases at J, with 10 bases between the two ends. This CDR3 is 11 amino acids long. The germline gives CDR1 LNHDA, CDR2 SQIVND (reference sequence). The CDR3 is CASSRGHQQFF. CDR3 nucleotide sequence: TGTGCCAGTAGTCGGGGACATCAGCAGTTCTTC. Full variable domain (remainder filled in from reference TRBV19 and TRBJ2-1): DGGITQSPKYLFRKEGQNVTLSCEQNLNHDAMYWYRQDPGQGLRLIYYSQIVNDFQKGDIAEGYSVSREKKESFPLTVTSAQKNPTAFYLCASSRGHQQFFGPGTRLTVL.

The chain has TRBV29-1 and TRBJ2-5; TRBD2 aligns across 7 bases. The CDR3 length is 14 residues. Germline CDR1 and CDR2: SQVTM and ANQGSEA. V shed 4 bases, J shed 0 bases, and the junction held 5 bases outside the gene matches. CDR3 bases: TGCAGCGTTGCGGCGGGAGAAGACCAAGAGACCCAGTACTTC. Encoded protein: CSVAAGEDQETQYF. Variable domain in full (rest from reference TRBV29-1 and TRBJ2-5): SAVISQKPSRDICQRGTSLTIQCQVDSQVTMMFWYRQQPGQSLTLIATANQGSEATYESGFVIDKFPISRPNLTFSTLTVSNMSPEDSSIYLCSVAAGEDQETQYFGPGTRLLVL.

This clonotype showed up just a few times. This chain joins TRBV20-1 and TRBJ1-1; no definite D call. Germline V CDR1 and CDR2: DFQATT, SNEGSKA (reference sequence). The V and J ends lost 1 base and 4 bases respectively, with 7 bases between them. The CDR3 loop spans 12 amino acids. For the CDR3, the DNA is TGCAGTGCTAGAGTAAGGGTCACTGAAGCTTTCTTT. Translation: CSARVRVTEAFF.

The chain uses TRBV12-3 or TRBV12-4 and TRBJ1-1, with D perhaps TRBD1 (5 bases). Trimming stripped 6 bases from V and 8 bases from J, with 13 bases between. This CDR3 has 12 amino acids. The CDR3 bases are TGTGCCAGCAGGGGGAATGGGGGAGAAGCTTTCTTT. Translation gives CASRGNGGEAFF.

In this sample, this clonotype turned up once. The junction departs from germline at one end; a sequencing error may be responsible. The V and J genes are TRBV29-1 and TRBJ1-1, with D possibly matching TRBD1 (6 bases). CDR1 and CDR2 (germline): SQVTM, ANQGSEA. The CDR3 consists of 14 residues. CDR3 residues: CSVGGGQGNTEASF. CDR3 bases: TGCAGCGTTGGGGGGGGGCAGGGGAACACTGAAGCTTCCTTT.

This clonotype has ten or more counts. The chain recombines TRBV7-9 with TRBJ2-5; D is tentatively TRBD1 or TRBD2 (5 bases each). CDR3 size: 14 residues. V lost 5 bases and J lost 6, with 16 bases in between. The germline gives CDR1 SEHNR, CDR2 FQNEAQ (reference sequence). CDR3 region: CASSPPVGDKTQYF. The CDR3, as DNA: TGTGCCAGCAGCCCCCCCGTGGGGGATAAGACCCAGTACTTC.

This clonotype was counted many times. The chain links TRBV19 to TRBJ1-2; D call uncertain. The germline V gene encodes CDR1 LNHDA and CDR2 SQIVND (reference sequence). This CDR3 is 15 amino acids long. Trimming removed 4 bases from V and 4 bases from J, with 16 bases in between. CDR3 in DNA: TGTGCCAGTAGTACGGGCCGCTTGACTAGCTATGGCTACACCTTC. This sequence encodes CASSTGRLTSYGYTF.

This clonotype occurred a few times. This chain connects TRBV20-1 to TRBJ2-7; 8 bases are shared with TRBD1. The CDR3 runs to 13 residues. In germline, CDR1 is DFQATT, CDR2 SNEGSKA (reference sequence). Trimming at V came to 5 bases and at J to 3 bases, leaving 6 bases not matched to a gene. CDR3 nucleotide sequence: TGCAGTGCTTATCGGACAGGGTACTACGAGCAGTACTTC. This gives the protein CSAYRTGYYEQYF.

The sample holds many counts of this clonotype. The CDR3 region has the DNA TGTGCCACCGCCCAGGGATTCGAAGCTTTCTTT. As protein: CATAQGFEAFF. The V and J genes are TRBV6-1 and TRBJ1-1, with a possible D match to TRBD1 (5 bases). Germline V gene data show CDR1 as MNHNS and CDR2 as SASEGT. The V and J ends lost 10 bases and 8 bases respectively, with 14 bases between them. The CDR3 has 11 amino acids.

This clonotype was seen a few times. This sequence joins TRBV20-1 and TRBJ1-5; no clear D gene. The V gene's germline CDR1 is DFQATT and CDR2 SNEGSKA (reference sequence). V lost 6 bases and J 4 bases, leaving 16 bases between the germline ends. This CDR3 contains 14 residues. The CDR3 bases are TGCAGTGCCACACGAGATCCCAGTAATCAGCCCCAGCATTTT. Protein product: CSATRDPSNQPQHF.